The rows below give T cell receptor beta chains drawn from one sample of a study of cytomegalovirus exposure and HLA in healthy donors. Data came from immunoSEQ multiplex PCR; TCRdb stores just in-frame clones and leaves some out. The sample holds 150,000 to 250,000 clones, approximately 85% seen once. The sample comprised PBMCs. The source is a woman aged 45-60 years in good health and CMV-seronegative. Each CDR3 is given with its conserved first and last residue. D genes are given only for firm matches. Only part of the rows carry a size: once, few, many, or a class if the clone is expanded.

V: TRBV19; size: -; J: TRBJ1-5; D: -; DNA: TGTGCCAGTAGTATGGGCAGGGTCGACAATCAGCCCCAGCATTTT; CDR3: CASSMGRVDNQPQHF
V: TRBV6-1; size: -; J: TRBJ1-3; D: TRBD1; DNA: TGTGCCAGCAGCAAACAGGGGTCTGGAAACACCATATATTTT; CDR3: CASSKQGSGNTIYF
V: TRBV7-8; size: -; J: TRBJ2-7; D: TRBD2; DNA: TGTGCCAGCAGCGTTAGCCCGGGACTAGCGTTCTCCTACGAGCAGTACTTC; CDR3: CASSVSPGLAFSYEQYF
V: TRBV7-9; size: -; J: TRBJ2-1; D: TRBD2; DNA: TGTGCCAGCAGCTTTGGGACTAGCGGGATACAGGAGCAGTTCTTC; CDR3: CASSFGTSGIQEQFF
V: TRBV5-8; size: -; J: TRBJ2-5; D: -; DNA: TGTGCCAGCAGCTTTCCCCGAGAGACCCAGTACTTC; CDR3: CASSFPRETQYF
V: TRBV30; size: once; J: TRBJ2-1; D: TRBD2; DNA: TGTGCCTGGAACCCGACTAGCGGTAAGGTCAATGAGCAGTTCTTC; CDR3: CAWNPTSGKVNEQFF
V: TRBV7-8; size: once; J: TRBJ2-3; D: TRBD2; DNA: TGTGCCAGCAGCTTATTAGCGGGAGATCGGTATACGCAGTATTTT; CDR3: CASSLLAGDRYTQYF
V: TRBV19; size: -; J: TRBJ2-7; D: TRBD1; DNA: TGTGCCAGTTCGGACAGGGTGGGCTACGAGCAGTACTTC; CDR3: CASSDRVGYEQYF
V: TRBV5-1; size: -; J: TRBJ1-1; D: TRBD1; DNA: TGCGCCAGCAGCGCGGGACAGGGGACTATTGAAGCTTTCTTT; CDR3: CASSAGQGTIEAFF
V: TRBV2; size: -; J: TRBJ2-7; D: TRBD2; DNA: TGTGCCAGCAGTGACCGGCGGGAGGGGTACGAGCAGTACTTC; CDR3: CASSDRREGYEQYF
V: TRBV4-1; size: -; J: TRBJ1-3; D: TRBD1; DNA: TGCGCCAGCAGCCATGGTTCAGGGGGCATGGCTGGAAACACCATATATTTT; CDR3: CASSHGSGGMAGNTIYF
V: TRBV13; size: once; J: TRBJ2-5; D: TRBD2; DNA: TGTGCCAGCAGCTCATGGACTAGCGGGGGAAAAGGGGAAGAGACCCAGTACTTC; CDR3: CASSSWTSGGKGEETQYF
V: TRBV29-1; size: -; J: TRBJ2-3; D: TRBD2; DNA: TGCAGCGTTGAACGGACTAGCGGAAGCACAGATACGCAGTATTTT; CDR3: CSVERTSGSTDTQYF
V: TRBV19; size: -; J: TRBJ1-2; D: -; DNA: TGTGCCGGCCGCGCTTGGGCAGATTATGGCTACACCTTC; CDR3: CAGRAWADYGYTF
V: TRBV6-1; size: -; J: TRBJ2-7; D: -; DNA: TGTGCCAGCAATGGAGGGAGAGGGGATTTCTACGAGCAGTACTTC; CDR3: CASNGGRGDFYEQYF
V: TRBV5-1; size: -; J: TRBJ1-1; D: -; DNA: TGCGCCAGCAGCCACCCGACATTAAACACTGAAGCTTTCTTT; CDR3: CASSHPTLNTEAFF
V: TRBV7-2; size: -; J: TRBJ1-5; D: -; DNA: TGTGCCAGCAGCTTAGTAGGGTCGGGGTATCAGCCCCAGCATTTT; CDR3: CASSLVGSGYQPQHF
V: TRBV29-1; size: -; J: TRBJ2-3; D: -; DNA: TGCAGCGTTCAGACTTCGAACTTCGGGAGAGATACGCAGTATTTT; CDR3: CSVQTSNFGRDTQYF
V: TRBV7-2; size: -; J: TRBJ2-5; D: -; DNA: TGTGCCAGCAGCTTAGGGGGTAGGGGGGGAGTCCAGTACTTC; CDR3: CASSLGGRGGVQYF
V: TRBV7-2; size: -; J: TRBJ2-1; D: -; DNA: TGTGCCAGACTTTATCCCGTAAGCCCTTTCAATGAGCAGTTCTTC; CDR3: CARLYPVSPFNEQFF
V: TRBV7-9; size: -; J: TRBJ1-1; D: -; DNA: TGTGCCAGCAGCAGGGACTCGAGGAACACTGAAGCTTTCTTT; CDR3: CASSRDSRNTEAFF
V: TRBV29-1; size: once; J: TRBJ2-7; D: TRBD2; DNA: TGCAGCGTTTTCTCCGGGACTAGCGGGAGCCCCTACGAGCAGTACTTC; CDR3: CSVFSGTSGSPYEQYF
V: TRBV11-3; size: -; J: TRBJ2-2; D: TRBD2; DNA: TGTGCCAGCAGCTTCGGACTAGCGGGAGCGAACACCGGGGAGCTGTTTTTT; CDR3: CASSFGLAGANTGELFF
V: TRBV2; size: few; J: TRBJ2-7; D: -; DNA: TGTGCCAGCAATGGGGGGAAGGGCTACGAGCAGTACTTC; CDR3: CASNGGKGYEQYF
V: TRBV5-1; size: -; J: TRBJ2-1; D: TRBD2; DNA: TGCGCCAGCAGCTTGGTGGTTAGCGGGGACCCCAGGGGCAATGAGCAGTTCTTC; CDR3: CASSLVVSGDPRGNEQFF
V: TRBV5-1; size: -; J: TRBJ2-7; D: -; DNA: TGCGCCAGCAGCCCCCGGGTGGGGACTGCCTCCTACGAGCAGTACTTC; CDR3: CASSPRVGTASYEQYF
V: TRBV30; size: once; J: TRBJ2-2; D: -; DNA: TGTGCCTGGAGTGCTACCCCCCGGGAGCTGTTTTTT; CDR3: CAWSATPRELFF
V: TRBV28; size: -; J: TRBJ2-7; D: TRBD2; DNA: TGTGCCAGCAGTACCCCTCCTGGGGGGGAGTACTTC; CDR3: CASSTPPGGEYF
V: TRBV7-2; size: once; J: TRBJ2-7; D: TRBD2; DNA: TGTGCCAGCAGCTCGGGACTAGCGGGAGGGCCGTCCGAGCAGTACTTC; CDR3: CASSSGLAGGPSEQYF
V: TRBV27; size: once; J: TRBJ1-4; D: TRBD1; DNA: TGTGCCAGCAGTACATTTCAACAGGGGTCGGCTAATGAAAAACTGTTTTTT; CDR3: CASSTFQQGSANEKLFF
V: TRBV7-9; size: -; J: TRBJ2-5; D: -; DNA: TGTGCCAGCAGCTTAACGAGGACAGCCCTAGGGGAGACCCAGTACTTC; CDR3: CASSLTRTALGETQYF
V: TRBV6-5; size: -; J: TRBJ2-5; D: TRBD2; DNA: TGTGCCAGCAGAAATAGCGGGAGCGTAGGGGAGACCCAGTACTTC; CDR3: CASRNSGSVGETQYF
V: TRBV4-3; size: few; J: TRBJ1-2; D: -; DNA: TGCGCCAGCAGCCAAGACGCAGGGAACTATGGCTACACCTTC; CDR3: CASSQDAGNYGYTF
V: TRBV6-6; size: -; J: TRBJ2-3; D: -; DNA: TGTGCCAGCAGTTACTCGAACAGGGGCACAGATACGCAGTATTTT; CDR3: CASSYSNRGTDTQYF
V: TRBV28; size: once; J: TRBJ2-1; D: -; DNA: TGTGCCAGCAGGATGACTAGTCTCAATGAGCAGTTCTTC; CDR3: CASRMTSLNEQFF
V: TRBV7-9; size: -; J: TRBJ2-3; D: TRBD2; DNA: TGTGCCAGCAGCTTATCTGCTAGCGGTGATACGCAGTATTTT; CDR3: CASSLSASGDTQYF
V: TRBV11-2; size: -; J: TRBJ2-7; D: TRBD2; DNA: TGTGCCAGCAGCTTAACCCATAGCGGGAGTAGTTCCTACGAGCAGTACTTC; CDR3: CASSLTHSGSSSYEQYF
V: TRBV27; size: once; J: TRBJ2-7; D: -; DNA: TGTGCCAGCAGCCCCAGAGGGAAGGGCCACGAGCAGTACTTC; CDR3: CASSPRGKGHEQYF
V: TRBV6-6; size: -; J: TRBJ1-5; D: -; DNA: TGTGCCAGCAGCCCTGGGGGAGGCCAGCCCCAGCATTTT; CDR3: CASSPGGGQPQHF
V: TRBV5-6; size: -; J: TRBJ2-7; D: -; DNA: TGTGCCAGCAGCTTGGCCAACCCTGCGTCGCAACTCTACGAGCAGTACTTC; CDR3: CASSLANPASQLYEQYF
V: TRBV7-9; size: few; J: TRBJ1-1; D: -; DNA: TGTTCCAGCAGCTTAACAGGGTCTTTCACTGAAGCTTTCTTT; CDR3: CSSSLTGSFTEAFF
V: TRBV13; size: once; J: TRBJ2-1; D: TRBD2; DNA: TGTGCCAGCAGCCTCCGGACTAGCGGGGACCACAATGAGCAGTTCTTC; CDR3: CASSLRTSGDHNEQFF
V: TRBV7-3; size: -; J: TRBJ2-3; D: -; DNA: TGTGCCAGCAGCTTACGATCCCTGAGGGATACGCAGTATTTT; CDR3: CASSLRSLRDTQYF
V: TRBV5-6; size: -; J: TRBJ2-3; D: -; DNA: TGTGCCAGCAGCTTGGCTCGGCGGCAGTACACAGATACGCAGTATTTT; CDR3: CASSLARRQYTDTQYF
V: TRBV5-6; size: -; J: TRBJ2-1; D: -; DNA: TGTGCCAGCAGCTTCAGGGATAATGAGCAGTTCTTC; CDR3: CASSFRDNEQFF
V: TRBV5-4; size: once; J: TRBJ2-7; D: TRBD2; DNA: TGTGCCAGCAGCTATCCCCCCGGGACTAGCCTAGATTACGAGCAGTACTTC; CDR3: CASSYPPGTSLDYEQYF
V: TRBV19; size: -; J: TRBJ2-5; D: TRBD2; DNA: TGTGCCAGCACAGGAGCGGGGGATGAGACCCAGTACTTC; CDR3: CASTGAGDETQYF